The 13 T cell receptor beta chains below all came from one sample that was sequenced in a study of cytomegalovirus exposure and HLA in healthy donors (dated by TCRdb to 2016 to 2017). Receptor amplification or capture employed the immunoSEQ multiplex PCR assay. The multiplex PCR relied on a mix of 60 forward primers for TCR Vbeta segments and 13 reverse primers for TCR Jbeta segments. TCRdb mirrors the immuneACCESS table, restricted to in-frame sequences. Some clones are absent from its copies; in checked studies, under half trace to an unresolved V gene, and the reason for the others is unknown. Across this sample there are 200,000 to 300,000 clones, with about four fifths seen only once. The ten top clones hold approximately 2% of the sample. Material: PBMCs. The receptor set was obtained from a woman aged 35 to 49 in good health and CMV-seropositive.

The chain is built from TRBV5-5 and TRBJ2-7, with TRBD1 identical over 7 bases. From germline, CDR1 is SGHKS and CDR2 YYEKEE (reference sequence). V was clipped by 0 bases and J by 0 bases; unmatched bases: 15. The CDR3 spans 19 residues. Here the CDR3 DNA reads TGTGCCAGCAGCTTGGTAGGGGGCGGTCTTTTTGTGGGCTCCTACGAGCAGTACTTC. This gives the protein CASSLVGGGLFVGSYEQYF.

V and J are TRBV7-9 and TRBJ1-1, with 9 bases matching TRBD1. This CDR3 region has 13 residues. Losses at the gene ends were 5 bases for V and 10 bases for J; bases not matched to a gene: 8. The V gene's germline CDR1 is SEHNR and CDR2 FQNEAQ (reference sequence). Here the CDR3 DNA reads TGTGCCAGCAGCATCGGGTCGACAGGGGGAGCTTTCTTT. Translating gives CASSIGSTGGAFF.

The chain carries TRBV4-2 and TRBJ2-1; 8 positions agree with TRBD2. Unmatched junction bases numbered 10, after V lost 0 bases and J lost 3 bases. CDR1 LGHNA and CDR2 YNFKEQ come from the germline V gene. This CDR3 has 18 residues. The CDR3 bases are TGTGCCAGCAGCCAAGACCGGCGTTGGAGCGGGAGCTACAATGAGCAGTTCTTC. It codes for CASSQDRRWSGSYNEQFF.

The chain couples TRBV10-1 to TRBJ1-5, with 12 bases fitting TRBD1. The junction had 8 bases not matched to a gene; V was cut back by 0 bases and J by 2 bases. Germline V CDR1 and CDR2: WNHNN, SYGVQD (reference sequence). The CDR3 is made up of 19 amino acids. This CDR3 reads CASSESGTGGFLGNQPQHF. CDR3 in DNA: TGCGCCAGCAGTGAGTCTGGGACAGGGGGCTTCCTGGGCAATCAGCCCCAGCATTTT.

The chain's CDR3 is CASSLGSSGNQETQYF. The CDR3 bases are TGCGCCAGCAGCTTGGGCTCTAGCGGGAACCAAGAGACCCAGTACTTC. V is TRBV5-1 and J is TRBJ2-5; 9 bases fit TRBD2. Looked up from germline, CDR1 is SGHRS and CDR2 is YFSETQ. J was trimmed by 0 bases and V by 0 bases; bases with no gene match: 3. This CDR3 is built from 16 residues.

The chain links TRBV21-1 to TRBJ1-6. TRBV21-1 is given as a pseudogene. The CDR3 spans 16 residues. DNA of the CDR3: TGTGCCAGCAGCAAAGTCGAGGGCGCGGGAAATTCACCCCTCCACTTT. Its protein is CASSKVEGAGNSPLHF.

This clone was picked up one time. The V and J genes are TRBV30 and TRBJ2-7; possibly TRBD2 for D (5 bases). The CDR3 is 15 amino acids. Germline V gene sequence: CDR1 GTSNPN, CDR2 SVGIG (reference sequence). Trimming took 0 bases from V and 0 from J, leaving 12 bases between them. This chain's CDR3 is CAWSVRRALSYEQYF. Here the CDR3 DNA reads TGTGCCTGGAGTGTACGGCGGGCCCTCTCCTACGAGCAGTACTTC.

This clone is a singleton in its sample. V is TRBV28 and J is TRBJ2-1; 7 positions match TRBD2. V was clipped by 2 bases and J by 4 bases; unmatched bases: 8. Germline values: CDR1 MDHEN, CDR2 SYDVKM. The CDR3 runs 16 residues. The CDR3 region is CASSLTPLAAYNEQFF. The CDR3 DNA sequence: TGTGCCAGCAGTTTAACCCCCCTAGCGGCGTACAATGAGCAGTTCTTC.

The rearrangement links TRBV7-3 to TRBJ2-3; D perhaps matches TRBD1 (6 bases). Trimming took 4 bases from V and 3 from J, leaving 11 bases between them. Germline CDR1 reads SGHTA; CDR2 reads FQGTGA. The CDR3 spans 14 residues. The CDR3 reads CASSSNRETDTQYF. CDR3 nucleotides: TGTGCCAGCAGCTCCAACAGGGAGACAGATACGCAGTATTTT.

The chain combines TRBV28 with TRBJ1-4; tentative D call: TRBD1 (5 bases). V shed 1 base and J shed 8 bases, with 11 bases lying between them. The CDR3 runs 14 residues. The germline V gene encodes CDR1 MDHEN and CDR2 SYDVKM. The CDR3: CASSLFSGDEKLFF. As DNA, the CDR3 is TGTGCCAGCAGTTTATTCTCGGGGGACGAAAAACTGTTTTTT. Complete variable domain (other parts from reference TRBV28 and TRBJ1-4): DVKVTQSSRYLVKRTGEKVFLECVQDMDHENMFWYRQDPGLGLRLIYFSYDVKMKEKGDIPEGYSVSREKKERFSLILESASTNQTSMYLCASSLFSGDEKLFFGSGTQLSVL.

This clone was seen once. Here the CDR3 DNA reads TGCGCCAGCAGTCAATCGACCGGGACACCTTTTCAAGAGACCCAGTACTTC. As protein: CASSQSTGTPFQETQYF. This chain connects TRBV23-1 to TRBJ2-5, with D maybe TRBD1 (6 bases). TRBV23-1 is marked as an open reading frame, function uncertain. The V end was cut by 0 bases, the J end by 2 bases, with 16 bases between. The CDR3 is 17 amino acids.

This clone came up a few times. The rearrangement joins TRBV19 to TRBJ1-2; TRBD1 aligns across 9 bases. The CDR3 length is 16 residues. The V gene's germline CDR1 is LNHDA and CDR2 SQIVND (reference sequence). V was pared by 5 bases and J by 4 bases, with 11 bases of the junction left unmatched. This CDR3 reads CASSVRGQGSVYGYTF. DNA of the CDR3: TGTGCCAGTAGTGTCCGCGGACAGGGGTCGGTCTATGGCTACACCTTC.

This clone was counted between two and nine times. J is TRBJ2-2 and V is TRBV21-1; the table's D call TRBD1 went unverified against the DNA. TRBV21-1 is a listed pseudogene. This CDR3 is 16 amino acids long. CDR3 residues: CASSTNRDKNTGELFF. The CDR3, as DNA: TGTGCCAGCAGCACCAACCGGGACAAGAACACCGGGGAGCTGTTTTTT.